A single sample is the source of the 5 T cell receptor beta chains below, sequenced in a study of tumor and adjacent non-tumor tissue in lung cancer. No cell sorting was done before RNA was extracted from the tissue. TCRbeta libraries were built with three rounds of nested PCR, modified from ARM-PCR. MiXCR, applied by TCRdb to the multiplex PCR reads, yields one record per CDR3 protein. The sample shows about 200,000 distinct CDR3 sequences, 70% to 75% of them seen only once. Sequencing input: lung tumor tissue. The origin of the receptors is a man in his fifties or sixties with non-small cell lung cancer.

Regarding this clonotype: At one end the junction does not follow the germline gene, possibly because of a read error. This chain connects TRBV4-3 to TRBJ1-2; 9 bases agree with TRBD1. Per germline, CDR1 LGHNA and CDR2 YSLEER. The CDR3 extends over 15 amino acids. The CDR3 DNA follows: TGCGCCCGCAGCCAAGCACAGGGGGCCATCAGGGGCTACACCTTC. Amino acids: CARSQAQGAIRGYTF.

With respect to this clonotype: At one of its ends the junction is not consistent with the germline gene, which may arise from a read error. This sequence joins TRBV10-2 and TRBJ1-1, with a possible D match to TRBD1 (6 bases). The length of the CDR3 is 14 residues. Per the germline V gene, CDR1 is WSHSY and CDR2 is SAAADI. The CDR3 region is CASNSTGGNTEAFF. CDR3 DNA sequence: TGCGCCAGCAACTCGACAGGCGGGAACACCGAAGCTTTCTTT.

The V call is TRBV5-4, the J call TRBJ2-1; a possible D gene is TRBD2 (6 bases). The CDR3 is 17 residues long. Germline V lookup: CDR1 SGHNT, CDR2 YYREEE (reference sequence). V was trimmed by 4 bases and J by 5 bases, leaving 22 bases between them. CDR3 DNA sequence: TGTGCCAGCAGCGGGGCGGCCGGGAATAGCGGACACAATGAGCAGTTCTTC. It specifies CASSGAAGNSGHNEQFF.

The chain links TRBV20-1 to TRBJ2-7; D gene ambiguous. This CDR3 comprises 11 residues. With 3 bases removed from V and 6 bases from J, the gap between germline ends came to 9 bases. In germline, CDR1 is DFQATT, CDR2 SNEGSKA (reference sequence). The CDR3 reads CSASSGREQYF. Here the CDR3 DNA reads TGCAGTGCTAGTTCCGGGCGCGAGCAGTACTTC.

As regards this clonotype: A read error may produce the germline difference seen at one junction end. The V gene is TRBV29-1, the J gene TRBJ1-3; D is possibly TRBD1 (5 bases). Germline V CDR1 and CDR2: SQVTM, ANQGSEA. The CDR3 consists of 13 residues. CDR3 nucleotides: TGCAGCGCCGGGAGGGGAGCTGGAAAGACCATATATTTT. Residues: CSAGRGAGKTIYF.